Below, 27 T cell receptor beta chains from the same sample are listed, as sequenced in a study of regulatory T cells in long-lasting Graves disease. Time point specified: persistent/refractory GD, antithyroid drugs over 5 years with positive TRAb. The TCR library was made from RNA that had been extracted from PBMCs in TRIzol. Construction of the TCR beta libraries employed iRepertoire HTBI primers in conjunction with Arm-PCR of CDR3 regions. TCRdb re-analysed the multiplex PCR reads in MiXCR, keeping a single row per CDR3 protein. The sample shows around 460,000 distinct CDR3 sequences, roughly a fifth of them seen only once. The starting material was peripheral blood mononuclear cells (PBMCs), obtained when the disease was refractory, from a patient treated with antithyroid drugs. The receptors were gathered from a female donor with Graves disease.

In its sample, this clonotype was seen a few times. The CDR3, as DNA: TGTGCCAGCAGTGGGGCAACGAGCAATCAGCCCCAGCATTTT. It is translated as CASSGATSNQPQHF. The rearrangement links TRBV6-1 to TRBJ1-5; D is ambiguous. The V gene lost 4 bases and the J gene lost 1 base, with 8 bases spanning the gap. The CDR3 runs 14 residues. In germline, CDR1 is MNHNS, CDR2 SASEGT.

At least ten counts were recorded for this clonotype. The chain has TRBV6-2 or TRBV6-3 and TRBJ1-5; 7 bases align to TRBD1. The CDR3 consists of 15 residues. V lost 6 bases and J lost 1; bases outside the gene matches: 6. The germline gives CDR1 MNHEY, CDR2 SVGEGT. CDR3 bases: TGTGCCAGCAGCCCGACAGGGTTAAGCAATCAGCCCCAGCATTTT. Its protein product is CASSPTGLSNQPQHF.

This clonotype was counted only a few times. The chain joins TRBV10-3 to TRBJ2-7; D gene ambiguous. The CDR3 runs 13 residues. Per germline, CDR1 ENHRY and CDR2 SYGVKD. V lost 3 bases to trimming and J lost 5 bases, with 11 bases between them. CDR3 nucleotides: TGTGCCATCAGTGACGGTGGGCAAAACGAGCAGTACTTC. It codes for CAISDGGQNEQYF.

This clonotype was counted ten times or more. This chain connects TRBV7-2 to TRBJ2-5; 9 nucleotides agree with TRBD1. The CDR3 totals 15 residues. Germline loops: CDR1 SGHTA, CDR2 FQGNSA. The V segment lost 4 bases and the J segment 5 bases; nucleotides outside the gene matches: 8. The CDR3 protein is CASSSPGQGMETQYF. Written as DNA, the CDR3 is TGTGCCAGCAGCTCGCCGGGACAGGGTATGGAGACCCAGTACTTC.

This clonotype is a singleton in its sample. The CDR3 DNA reads as TGTGCCTGGAGAACGGAGACCGCGAACACCGGGGAGCTGTTTTTT. Amino acids: CAWRTETANTGELFF. The rearrangement links TRBV30 to TRBJ2-2; no definite D call. The CDR3 totals 15 residues. Trimming cost V 3 bases and J 0 bases, with 11 bases left between them. Germline CDR1 is GTSNPN and CDR2 is SVGIG (reference sequence).

This clonotype came up a few times. J is TRBJ1-2 and V is TRBV7-9; possible D gene TRBD1, 5 bases. CDR3 size: 14 residues. Germline V gene data show CDR1 as SEHNR and CDR2 as FQNEAQ (reference sequence). Trimming pared 2 bases from V and 6 bases from J, leaving 13 bases between. CDR3 region: CASSLSNVGDGYTF. For the CDR3, the DNA is TGTGCCAGCAGCTTATCGAACGTAGGGGATGGCTACACCTTC. Complete variable domain (other parts from reference TRBV7-9 and TRBJ1-2): DTGVSQNPRHKITKRGQNVTFRCDPISEHNRLYWYRQTLGQGPEFLTYFQNEAQLEKSRLLSDRFSAERPKGSFSTLEIQRTEQGDSAMYLCASSLSNVGDGYTFGSGTRLTVV.

With respect to this clonotype: Possible read error: a much larger clone is one base away. This chain uses TRBV11-2 with TRBJ1-6; D gene unclear. Trimming cost V 1 base and J 8 bases, with 12 bases left between them. Germline loops: CDR1 SGHAT, CDR2 FQNNGV. The CDR3 spans 15 residues. CDR3 loop: CASSLGLGYDSPLHF. CDR3 in DNA: TGTGCCAGCAGCTTAGGCTTGGGTTATGATTCACCCCTCCACTTT.

This clonotype was counted a few times. The V gene is TRBV12-3 or TRBV12-4, the J gene TRBJ2-2; 10 bases map to TRBD1. Losses at the gene ends were 6 bases for V and 7 bases for J; bases not matched to a gene: 8. The CDR3 runs 15 residues. CDR3 sequence (DNA): TGTGCCAGCAGGTCGGGACAGGGGACCGGCGGGGAGCTGTTTTTT. Translation gives CASRSGQGTGGELFF.

This clonotype was counted many times. The chain employs TRBV12-3 or TRBV12-4 and TRBJ2-7; possibly TRBD2 for D (6 bases). V shed 5 bases and J shed 0 bases, with 14 bases lying between them. This CDR3 spans 15 amino acids. CDR3 amino acids: CASSTSGVSSYEQYF. The CDR3 DNA follows: TGTGCCAGCAGTACATCGGGGGTCAGCTCCTACGAGCAGTACTTC.

This clonotype appeared a few times. CDR3 bases: TGTGCCACCACCTTTTCGGGACAGGGGCAAGGAAACACCATATATTTT. Its protein product is CATTFSGQGQGNTIYF. The V call is TRBV10-3, the J call TRBJ1-3; 10 nucleotides agree with TRBD1. The CDR3 extends over 16 amino acids. Trimming took 10 bases from V and 4 from J; bases not matched to a gene: 13. Germline V gives CDR1 ENHRY, CDR2 SYGVKD.

This clonotype was found a few times. The J gene is TRBJ1-1, the V gene TRBV4-2, with D possibly TRBD1 on 6 matching bases. Trimming left V 3 bases short and J 4 bases short, with 15 bases between. The CDR3 extends over 15 amino acids. Germline loops: CDR1 LGHNA, CDR2 YNFKEQ. The CDR3 is CASSQAATGLTEAFF. The DNA for the CDR3 is TGTGCCAGCAGCCAGGCTGCGACAGGACTCACTGAAGCTTTCTTT.

This clonotype was counted once. The rearrangement links TRBV15 to TRBJ1-3; D perhaps matches TRBD1 (5 bases). This CDR3 is built from 15 residues. The germline gives CDR1 LNHNV, CDR2 YYDKDF (reference sequence). Trimming removed 3 bases from V and 0 bases from J, with 9 bases in between. Written as DNA, the CDR3 is TGTGCCACCAGCAGTTTGACAGCCTCTGGAAACACCATATATTTT. It encodes CATSSLTASGNTIYF.

The chain uses TRBV9 and TRBJ1-2; D uncertain. The CDR3 has 16 amino acids. Trimming took 3 bases from V and 3 from J, leaving 18 bases between them. CDR1 and CDR2 (germline): SGDLS, YYNGEE. The chain's CDR3 is CASSGWTEAHHYGYTF. The CDR3, as DNA: TGTGCCAGCAGCGGCTGGACGGAGGCCCATCACTATGGCTACACCTTC.

This clonotype showed up many times. V and J are TRBV11-3 and TRBJ1-1; possible D gene TRBD1, 5 bases. Germline values: CDR1 SGHNT, CDR2 YENEEA. Trimming removed 3 bases from V and 7 bases from J, with 15 bases in between. The CDR3 length is 14 residues. CDR3 sequence reads: CASSLGNRDGEAFF. CDR3 bases: TGTGCCAGCAGCTTGGGGAACCGGGACGGTGAAGCTTTCTTT.

This clonotype was seen ten or more times. This chain joins TRBV6-1 and TRBJ1-4; 8 nucleotides line up with TRBD1. Germline CDR1 and CDR2: MNHNS and SASEGT. CDR3 length: 14 residues. V shed 5 bases and J 8 bases; nucleotides not matched to a gene: 7. The CDR3 here is CASSKGQDGEKLFF. The CDR3 region has the DNA TGTGCCAGCAGTAAGGGACAGGACGGGGAAAAACTGTTTTTT.

This clonotype has at least ten counts. The chain has TRBV6-1 and TRBJ2-7, with 10 bases identical to TRBD2. Germline assignment: CDR1 MNHNS and CDR2 SASEGT. V lost 9 bases to trimming and J lost 3 bases; unmatched junction nucleotides: 5. The CDR3 covers 13 residues. CDR3 loop: CASLAGDLYEQYF. In DNA, the CDR3 is TGTGCCAGTCTAGCGGGAGATCTCTACGAGCAGTACTTC.

This chain uses TRBV5-1 with TRBJ2-6, with D perhaps matching TRBD1 or TRBD2 (6 bases each). Germline-derived CDR1 and CDR2 are SGHRS and YFSETQ. The CDR3 length is 16 residues. Trimming removed 4 bases at V and 3 bases at J, with 14 bases between. CDR3 loop: CASSPRGASGANVLTF. The CDR3 DNA follows: TGCGCCAGCAGCCCGAGGGGGGCTAGTGGGGCCAACGTCCTGACTTTC.

J is TRBJ2-6 and V is TRBV5-6, with D perhaps matching TRBD1 (6 bases). The CDR3 length is 15 residues. Trimming pared 4 bases from V and 1 base from J, leaving 9 bases between. CDR1 SGHDT and CDR2 YYEEEE come from the germline V gene. CDR3 bases: TGTGCCAGCAGCCACAGGGCATCTGGGGCCAACGTCCTGACTTTC. Its protein product is CASSHRASGANVLTF.

V and J are TRBV7-2 and TRBJ1-6, with D perhaps matching TRBD1 (5 bases). Germline lookup yields CDR1 SGHTA and CDR2 FQGNSA. The CDR3 extends over 13 amino acids. V shed 5 bases and J shed 11 bases, with 13 bases lying between them. This CDR3 is CASSPDRRAPLHF. The DNA of the CDR3 is TGTGCCAGCAGCCCCGACAGAAGAGCACCCCTCCACTTT.

Comments on this clonotype: Being one base from a much bigger clone, this may be a read error. The chain carries TRBV6-9 and TRBJ1-4, with D uncertain. Per the germline V gene, CDR1 is MNHGY and CDR2 is SVAAGI. CDR3 length: 13 residues. V was shortened by 3 bases and J by 6 bases, with 8 bases between the two germline ends. CDR3 protein: CASSYFEDEKLFF. The CDR3 nucleotides read TGTGCCAGCAGTTACTTTGAGGATGAAAAACTGTTTTTT.

This clonotype has more than one count but fewer than ten. The rearrangement uses TRBV29-1 and TRBJ1-3, with TRBD1 as a possible D gene (5 bases). This CDR3 comprises 13 residues. CDR1 is SQVTM, CDR2 ANQGSEA, per germline. The V and J ends lost 7 bases and 3 bases respectively, with 13 bases between them. CDR3 in amino acids: CSAEGGDGNTIYF. CDR3 sequence (DNA): TGCAGCGCAGAGGGAGGGGATGGAAACACCATATATTTT.

V and J are TRBV5-1 and TRBJ1-2; unclear D gene. CDR1 SGHRS and CDR2 YFSETQ come from the germline V gene. Trimming cost V 2 bases and J 1 base, with 12 bases left between them. The CDR3 totals 15 residues. As DNA, the CDR3 is TGCGCCAGCAGCTTCGGCGGGGAGAGTAACTATGGCTACACCTTC. Its translation is CASSFGGESNYGYTF. The full variable domain, in which reference TRBV5-1 and TRBJ1-2 provide the parts outside the CDR3, is KAGVTQTPRYLIKTRGQQVTLSCSPISGHRSVSWYQQTPGQGLQFLFEYFSETQRNKGNFPGRFSGRQFSNSRSEMNVSTLELGDSALYLCASSFGGESNYGYTFGSGTRLTVV.

The chain is built from TRBV19 and TRBJ2-2; D gene uncertain. In germline, CDR1 is LNHDA, CDR2 SQIVND (reference sequence). The CDR3 is made up of 15 amino acids. The V gene lost 2 bases and the J gene lost 2 bases, with 9 bases spanning the gap. CDR3 amino acids: CASSILPDNTGELFF. In DNA, the CDR3 is TGTGCCAGTAGTATACTCCCGGACAACACCGGGGAGCTGTTTTTT. Looking up the rest from reference TRBV19 and TRBJ2-2 gives the full variable domain: DGGITQSPKYLFRKEGQNVTLSCEQNLNHDAMYWYRQDPGQGLRLIYYSQIVNDFQKGDIAEGYSVSREKKESFPLTVTSAQKNPTAFYLCASSILPDNTGELFFGEGSRLTVL.

The chain recombines TRBV9 with TRBJ1-1; perhaps TRBD1 as D (6 bases). CDR3 length equals 15 residues. Germline V gene data show CDR1 as SGDLS and CDR2 as YYNGEE. The V end lost 4 bases, the J end lost 3 bases, and 16 bases lay between the germline ends. The CDR3 region is CASSPRGAWDTEAFF. The DNA for the CDR3 is TGTGCCAGCAGCCCCCGGGGGGCATGGGACACTGAAGCTTTCTTT.

The sample holds many counts of this clonotype. This rearrangement joins TRBV20-1 to TRBJ1-2, with 11 bases that match TRBD1. The V and J ends lost 4 bases and 6 bases, in that order; junction bases with no gene match: 1. The V gene's germline CDR1 is DFQATT and CDR2 SNEGSKA (reference sequence). CDR3 size: 12 residues. DNA for the CDR3: TGCAGTGCTATGGACAGGGGGCATGGCTACACCTTC. This codes for CSAMDRGHGYTF.

This clonotype was counted at least ten times. V is TRBV7-2 and J is TRBJ2-7, with TRBD2 identical over 11 bases. Germline assignment: CDR1 SGHTA and CDR2 FQGNSA. The CDR3 has 18 residues. V gave up 2 bases and J gave up 4 bases; unmatched junction bases: 13. CDR3 protein: CASSLRGLTSGIRYEQYF. The CDR3 coding sequence is TGTGCCAGCAGCTTAAGAGGATTGACTAGCGGGATACGGTACGAGCAGTACTTC.

This clonotype was detected a few times. It may be a read error: a sequence one base away is much more abundant. The V gene is TRBV2, the J gene TRBJ1-6, with D tentatively TRBD1 (6 bases). Germline values: CDR1 SNHLY, CDR2 FYNNEI. There are 13 residues in the CDR3. The germline V and J ends were trimmed by 7 bases and 9 bases, with 13 bases remaining between them. CDR3 sequence: CASMVQGGSPLHF. The CDR3 region has the DNA TGTGCCAGCATGGTACAGGGAGGTTCACCCCTCCACTTT.